Below, 2 T cell receptor beta chains from the same sample are listed, as sequenced in a study of cytomegalovirus exposure and HLA in healthy donors. Profiled with immunoSEQ multiplex PCR; TCRdb holds only in-frame clones, not every one. The sample carries about 240,000 clones, approximately 84% recorded once. The sample taken for sequencing was PBMCs. These receptors all come from a woman in her twenties or thirties in good health and CMV-seropositive.

The V gene is TRBV5-1, the J gene TRBJ1-2; 11 bases are shared with TRBD1. Germline V gives CDR1 SGHRS, CDR2 YFSETQ. The CDR3 is 13 amino acids. V was pared by 3 bases and J by 7 bases, with 2 bases of the junction left unmatched. Here the CDR3 reads CASSWGQGGGYTF. As DNA, the CDR3 is TGCGCCAGCAGCTGGGGACAGGGGGGTGGCTACACCTTC.

Here the CDR3 DNA reads TGTGCCTGGGATCCTCCCGGGGATCAGGGGGGAGTAGCTTTCTTT. Translation: CAWDPPGDQGGVAFF. The chain recombines TRBV30 with TRBJ1-1, with 7 nucleotides matching TRBD1. CDR1 is GTSNPN and CDR2 is SVGIG in the germline V gene (reference sequence). Trimming removed 5 bases from V and 10 bases from J; junction bases left unmatched: 19. CDR3 length equals 15 residues.